This is a list of T cell receptor beta chains from one sample in a study of T-cell reconstitution after alpha-beta-depleted transplantation in children. TCRdb independently ran MiXCR on the PCR reads; one entry per CDR3 protein. The data contain hundreds of thousands of distinct CDR3 sequences, 13% of them seen just once; the ten biggest clones take up approximately 0.8%. Sequencing used PBMCs, obtained before TCRalphabeta/CD19-depleted stem cell transplant. These receptors all come from a girl aged 2-15 years with congenital amegakaryocytic thrombocytopenia, due to receive a stem cell transplant. Each CDR3 is given with its conserved first and last residue. Each record gives: V gene, D gene, clone size, J gene, CDR3 DNA, CDR3 protein. A D gene is named only where the DNA matches it firmly. Clone size, where shown, is once, few, many, or a class for clones that have expanded.

TRBV4-2	TRBD1	many	TRBJ1-1	TGTGCCAGCAGCCAATCCCTGGGACAGACAAACACTGAAGCTTTCTTT	CASSQSLGQTNTEAFF
TRBV5-1	TRBD1	many	TRBJ2-1	TGCGCCAGCAGATACGAATTCCGGGACAGGGACAACAATGAGCAGTTCTTC	CASRYEFRDRDNNEQFF
TRBV12-3/TRBV12-4	NA	many	TRBJ1-1	TGTGCCAGCAGTGTACTAAGGGGTCGCCTGGGAGAAGCTTTCTTT	CASSVLRGRLGEAFF
TRBV20-1	NA	few	TRBJ2-1	TGCAGTGCTAGACCTTTCCCCGGGCTTCTATACAATGAGCAGTTCTTC	CSARPFPGLLYNEQFF
TRBV20-1	NA	many	TRBJ2-3	TGCAGTGCTAGAGATCTCACAGATACGCAGTATTTT	CSARDLTDTQYF
TRBV12-3/TRBV12-4	NA	few	TRBJ1-1	TGTGCCAGCAGTCCTCCCGGCGGGGAGAACACTGAAGCTTTCTTT	CASSPPGGENTEAFF
TRBV7-2	TRBD2	NA	TRBJ2-7	TGTGCCAGCAGCTTTAACCCGGCGGGAGCCCTCGAGCAGTACTTC	CASSFNPAGALEQYF
TRBV5-1	NA	many	TRBJ2-7	TGCGCCAGCAGCTTGGATGCAGGGGCCTACGAGCAGTACTTC	CASSLDAGAYEQYF
TRBV7-2	TRBD2	few	TRBJ2-2	TGTGCCAGCAGCCCGTGGACTAGCGTTGGTACCGGGGAGCTGTTTTTT	CASSPWTSVGTGELFF
TRBV5-1	NA	NA	TRBJ1-1	TGCGCCAGCACTCCGGGGCGCGACACTGAAGCTTTCTTT	CASTPGRDTEAFF
TRBV20-1	TRBD2	many	TRBJ2-5	TGCAGTGCCGCCAGCCCCTTAGGACTAGCCAACTTC	CSAASPLGLANF
TRBV5-1	NA	many	TRBJ2-7	TGCGCCAGCAGCCTGATCGGGGAGCAGTACTTC	CASSLIGEQYF
TRBV7-9	NA	many	TRBJ1-1	TGTGCAGCAGAAGGGTGGGATACTGAAGCTTTCTTT	CAAEGWDTEAFF
TRBV20-1	TRBD2	many	TRBJ2-1	TGCAGTGCTAAAATAGCGGGAATGACCTCTTACAATGAGCAGTTCTTC	CSAKIAGMTSYNEQFF
TRBV20-1	TRBD1	NA	TRBJ1-6	TGCAGTGCCACGCATCACAGGGGTAATTCACCCCTCCACTTT	CSATHHRGNSPLHF
TRBV5-1	NA	NA	TRBJ1-4	TGCGCCAGCAGCTTGGAGGGTGATTGGGAAAAACTGTTTTTT	CASSLEGDWEKLFF
TRBV6-1	NA	many	TRBJ1-3	TGTGCCAGCAGTGAGGTCTCCTCTGGAAACACCATATATTTT	CASSEVSSGNTIYF
TRBV20-1	TRBD2	NA	TRBJ2-5	TGCAGTGCTGCCCGACCAGCGGGAAGACAAGAGACCCAGTACTTC	CSAARPAGRQETQYF
TRBV11-2	TRBD1	NA	TRBJ2-7	TGTGCCAGCAGCTATCCGGGACAGGGGTGGGAGCAGTACTTC	CASSYPGQGWEQYF
TRBV11-2	TRBD2	many	TRBJ2-7	TGTGCCAGCAGCTCCGCGGGAGTTCGGGAGCAGTACTTC	CASSSAGVREQYF
TRBV29-1	NA	many	TRBJ2-1	TGCAGCGTTGAAGGGGGTATCGGCAGAACCTACAATGAGCAGTTCTTC	CSVEGGIGRTYNEQFF
TRBV7-3	TRBD1	many	TRBJ2-2	TGTGCCAGCAGCTTCAAGACAGGGCCTACCGGGGAGCTGTTTTTT	CASSFKTGPTGELFF
TRBV24-1	NA	many	TRBJ2-1	TGTGCCACCAGTGCCCCGGGACCCTACAATGAGCAGTTCTTC	CATSAPGPYNEQFF
TRBV5-1	NA	many	TRBJ2-1	TGCGCCAGCAGCTTTGGCGGACTTTACAATGAGCAGTTCTTC	CASSFGGLYNEQFF
TRBV24-1	NA	NA	TRBJ2-5	TGTGCCACCAGTGACCTGACTAGTCCCGGGGAGACCCAGTACTTC	CATSDLTSPGETQYF
TRBV7-2	TRBD1	few	TRBJ2-7	TGTGCCAGCAGCTTGGGACAGGGAATTGGTCTCTACGAGCAGTACTTC	CASSLGQGIGLYEQYF
TRBV11-1	TRBD2	NA	TRBJ2-1	TGTGCCAGCAGCTTAGGCCTAGCGGGAGGCCAGATGAGCTCCTACAATGAGCAGTTCTTC	CASSLGLAGGQMSSYNEQFF